This note documents a single TCR beta chain sequence. These data originate in a study of technical replicates of blood from a few donors. Clones were sequenced by immunoSEQ multiplex PCR, and TCRdb holds only the in-frame ones, with some missing. The sample carries about 82,000 clones, roughly 93% recorded once. Sequenced sample: T cells isolated from PBMCs. This receptor was identified in a human donor in good health.

The CDR3 DNA reads as TGTGCTAGTGGTACCCCTCAGGGCACAGATACGCAGTATTTT. Translating it yields CASGTPQGTDTQYF. The chain is built from TRBV12-5 and TRBJ2-3; no clear D gene. Germline-derived CDR1 and CDR2 are LGHNT and FRNRAP. This CDR3 is 14 amino acids long. The germline V and J ends were trimmed by 5 bases and 1 base, with 10 bases remaining between them.